This T cell receptor beta chain was profiled in a study of T cells in tuberculosis. Study context: IGRA-negative adolescents, IGRA-positive adolescents with latent tuberculosis and adults with active tuberculosis formed this South African cohort. The study, taken as a whole, reports: GMM-specific TCRs were nearer to active tuberculosis alpha repertoires, suggesting expansion. Shorter CDR3-alpha in active tuberculosis partly drove smaller distances.

TCRdb's table, derived via immunoSEQ multiplex PCR, lists solely in-frame clones and lacks some. Among around 30,000 clones listed, roughly 93% were seen once. With regard to this clone: No antigen is known for it.

Time point of the sample: new active TB diagnosis, blood taken before or within 7 days of starting treatment. The CDR3 consists of 14 residues. V lost 4 bases, J lost 1 base, and 8 bases lay in between. Germline loops: CDR1 ENHRY, CDR2 SYGVKD. This TCR came from an adult with tuberculosis. The source material was PBMCs, sampled at tuberculosis diagnosis. This sequence joins TRBV10-3 and TRBJ1-5; the D is unclear. CDR3 amino acids: CAISAGESNQPQHF. In nucleotides, the CDR3 is TGTGCCATCAGTGCCGGGGAGAGCAATCAGCCCCAGCATTTT.